The 30 T cell receptor beta chains given below trace back to one sample, sequenced in a study of cytomegalovirus exposure and HLA in healthy donors. Repertoires were generated with immunoSEQ multiplex PCR, while TCRdb's copy carries only in-frame clones and drops some. The data show 120,000 or so clones, with 88% seen just once and 1.4% to 1.5% held by the top ten. Sequencing was performed on PBMCs. The receptor set was obtained from a young man in good health and CMV-seronegative.

This rearrangement joins TRBV4-3 to TRBJ1-2, with D tentatively TRBD1 (5 bases). Germline V gene data show CDR1 as LGHNA and CDR2 as YSLEER. The CDR3 has 14 amino acids. Trimming took off 0 bases at V and 8 bases at J, with 13 bases between the two ends. CDR3 loop: CASSQDRAGLGYTF. As DNA, the CDR3 is TGCGCCAGCAGCCAAGATAGGGCAGGGCTAGGCTACACCTTC.

This clone is a singleton in its sample. CDR3 nucleotides: TGTGCCAGCAGTGTTCTAGCGGGAACTGGGAATGAGCAGTTCTTC. It encodes CASSVLAGTGNEQFF. The gene calls are TRBV6-4 and TRBJ2-1; 9 positions agree with TRBD2. CDR3 length: 15 residues. From germline, CDR1 is MRHNA and CDR2 SNTAGT. Trimming cost V 4 bases and J 7 bases; bases outside gene matches: 8.

This sequence joins TRBV7-9 and TRBJ2-7; D perhaps matches TRBD2 (5 bases). The CDR3 is 13 residues long. Trimming stripped 5 bases from V and 3 bases from J, with 11 bases between. Germline values: CDR1 SEHNR, CDR2 FQNEAQ (reference sequence). In DNA form, the CDR3 reads TGTGCCAGCAGCCCAACAGCGGACTACGAGCAGTACTTC. Residues: CASSPTADYEQYF.

CDR3 sequence (DNA): TGTGCCGCGCTCCCGCACCCTTCAGGGGGTCATCAGCCCCAGCATTTT. Translation: CAALPHPSGGHQPQHF. The gene calls are TRBV2 and TRBJ1-5; 7 bases agree with TRBD1. Germline V CDR1 and CDR2: SNHLY, FYNNEI. The CDR3 has 16 residues. V trimming: 11 bases; J trimming: 5 bases; junction bases outside the gene matches: 18.

V and J are TRBV7-7 and TRBJ2-5; 8 bases line up with TRBD1. The CDR3 length is 14 residues. Germline CDR1 and CDR2: SSHAT and FNYEAQ (reference sequence). Unmatched junction bases numbered 6, after V lost 3 bases and J lost 6 bases. Written as DNA, the CDR3 is TGTGCCAGCAGCTTCGGACAGGGAGCGAAGACCCAGTACTTC. This codes for CASSFGQGAKTQYF.

The chain employs TRBV13 and TRBJ2-1; TRBD2 might be the D (6 bases). The germline V and J ends were trimmed by 5 bases and 0 bases, with 23 bases remaining between them. CDR3 length: 19 amino acids. Germline-derived CDR1 and CDR2 are PRHDT and FYEKMQ (reference sequence). DNA for the CDR3: TGTGCCAGCAGCCTCCTCTTCCCATCTCGGGGGAGCTCCTACAATGAGCAGTTCTTC. Amino acids: CASSLLFPSRGSSYNEQFF.

The J gene is TRBJ2-1, the V gene TRBV6-6, with a possible D match to TRBD2 (5 bases). The V gene lost 6 bases and the J gene lost 5 bases, with 11 bases spanning the gap. Germline CDR1 MNHNY, CDR2 SVGAGI (reference sequence). There are 13 residues in the CDR3. Here the CDR3 reads CASSAGVNNEQFF. The CDR3 nucleotides are TGTGCCAGCAGCGCGGGTGTTAACAATGAGCAGTTCTTC.

The V and J genes are TRBV7-9 and TRBJ1-1; D gene ambiguous. The CDR3 spans 15 residues. Per the germline V gene, CDR1 is SEHNR and CDR2 is FQNEAQ (reference sequence). Trimming cost V 2 bases and J 0 bases, with 10 bases left between them. The DNA for the CDR3 is TGTGCCAGCAGCTTACCGACTGCGATGAACACTGAAGCTTTCTTT. Protein: CASSLPTAMNTEAFF.

This chain links TRBV2 with TRBJ2-3; no definite D call. Germline-derived CDR1 and CDR2 are SNHLY and FYNNEI. The CDR3 extends over 11 amino acids. Trimming took 6 bases from V and 5 from J, leaving 6 bases between them. This CDR3 is CASSRGDTQYF. In nucleotides, the CDR3 is TGTGCCAGCAGCAGAGGAGATACGCAGTATTTT.

The rearrangement joins TRBV5-1 to TRBJ2-1; D is perhaps TRBD2 (6 bases). The CDR3 totals 15 residues. From germline, CDR1 is SGHRS and CDR2 YFSETQ. Between the trimmed V and J ends, which lost 4 bases and 0 bases, there was a span of 11 bases. CDR3 sequence (DNA): TGCGCCAGCAGCCGGGTAGCGGACTCCTACAATGAGCAGTTCTTC. Translating gives CASSRVADSYNEQFF.

CDR3 DNA sequence: TGCAGCGGGCGCGGGGACAGGGATCACAATGAGCAGTTCTTC. Protein: CSGRGDRDHNEQFF. The chain recombines TRBV29-1 with TRBJ2-1; 9 bases align to TRBD1. This CDR3 contains 14 residues. Per germline, CDR1 SQVTM and CDR2 ANQGSEA. V lost 7 bases and J lost 5; bases outside the gene matches: 9.

J is TRBJ2-6 and V is TRBV30; no reliable D call. Trimming took off 5 bases at V and 2 bases at J, with 10 bases between the two ends. The CDR3 totals 14 residues. CDR1 and CDR2 (germline): GTSNPN, SVGIG (reference sequence). The CDR3 loop reads CAWGTAAGANVLTF. The CDR3 DNA reads as TGTGCCTGGGGAACAGCAGCTGGGGCCAACGTCCTGACTTTC.

The DNA for the CDR3 is TGTGCCAGCAGCTTAGAAGCAGGGAATCAGCCCCAGCATTTT. It yields the protein CASSLEAGNQPQHF. The chain joins TRBV7-2 to TRBJ1-5; D possibly corresponds to TRBD1 (5 bases). Trimming removed 1 base from V and 4 bases from J, with 8 bases in between. Looked up from germline, CDR1 is SGHTA and CDR2 is FQGNSA. CDR3 length: 14 amino acids.

The chain uses TRBV7-9 and TRBJ2-7; TRBD1 agrees at 10 bases. Unmatched junction bases numbered 12, after V lost 6 bases and J lost 4 bases. Germline V gives CDR1 SEHNR, CDR2 FQNEAQ (reference sequence). CDR3 size: 16 residues. The CDR3 sequence is CASRDPRQGAGYEQYF. DNA for the CDR3: TGTGCCAGCAGGGATCCCCGACAGGGGGCGGGTTACGAGCAGTACTTC. The full variable domain, with the rest looked up from reference TRBV7-9 and TRBJ2-7, is DTGVSQNPRHKITKRGQNVTFRCDPISEHNRLYWYRQTLGQGPEFLTYFQNEAQLEKSRLLSDRFSAERPKGSFSTLEIQRTEQGDSAMYLCASRDPRQGAGYEQYFGPGTRLTVT.

This clone was seen just once. CDR3 DNA: TGTGCCAGCAGCCTCAGAATCGGACAGGGGTCCTATGGCTACACCTTC. It specifies CASSLRIGQGSYGYTF. The V gene is TRBV14, the J gene TRBJ1-2, with 9 bases that match TRBD1. Germline values: CDR1 SGHDN, CDR2 FVKESK. This CDR3 spans 16 amino acids. V dropped 4 bases and J dropped 4; count of bases not matched to a gene: 10.

The chain joins TRBV27 to TRBJ1-5, with TRBD1 matching over 11 bases. CDR1 and CDR2 from the germline V gene are MNHEY and SMNVEV (reference sequence). This CDR3 region has 15 residues. V was clipped by 0 bases and J by 6 bases; unmatched bases: 1. In DNA, the CDR3 is TGTGCCAGCAGTTTATCGGGACAGGGGGTTCAGCCCCAGCATTTT. This gives the protein CASSLSGQGVQPQHF.

The chain joins TRBV2 to TRBJ2-7; tentative D call: TRBD1 (6 bases). The germline CDR1 and CDR2 sequences are SNHLY and FYNNEI. V was trimmed by 7 bases and J by 6 bases, leaving 19 bases between them. The CDR3 contains 14 residues. The CDR3, as DNA: TGTGCCAGCACGTATTTGGACAGAGCTCTCGAGCAGTACTTC. Translated: CASTYLDRALEQYF. The entire variable domain, with the rest obtained from reference TRBV2 and TRBJ2-7, is as follows: EPEVTQTPSHQVTQMGQEVILRCVPISNHLYFYWYRQILGQKVEFLVSFYNNEISEKSEIFDDQFSVERPDGSNFTLKIRSTKLEDSAMYFCASTYLDRALEQYFGPGTRLTVT.

This chain uses TRBV4-3 with TRBJ2-2; D might be TRBD2 (6 bases). This CDR3 region has 15 residues. The germline gives CDR1 LGHNA, CDR2 YSLEER. Between the trimmed V and J ends, which lost 0 bases and 5 bases, there was a span of 10 bases. The CDR3 region has the DNA TGCGCCAGCAGCCAAGATACCGCGGGGACCGGGGAGCTGTTTTTT. This gives the protein CASSQDTAGTGELFF.

This chain joins TRBV9 and TRBJ2-6, with no clear D. The CDR3 loop spans 15 amino acids. The V end was cut by 2 bases, the J end by 0 bases, with 6 bases between. Per the germline V gene, CDR1 is SGDLS and CDR2 is YYNGEE. The CDR3 sequence is CASSVPNSGANVLTF. CDR3 coding DNA: TGTGCCAGCAGCGTCCCTAACTCTGGGGCCAACGTCCTGACTTTC.

The rearrangement uses TRBV7-3 and TRBJ2-2; D is unclear. Per the germline V gene, CDR1 is SGHTA and CDR2 is FQGTGA. V dropped 2 bases and J dropped 1 base, with 8 bases sitting between them. This CDR3 region has 15 residues. CDR3 sequence: CASSLLGMNTGELFF. The CDR3, as DNA: TGTGCCAGCAGCTTACTCGGTATGAACACCGGGGAGCTGTTTTTT.

J is TRBJ2-1 and V is TRBV10-1; TRBD2 matches at 10 bases. Germline CDR1 is WNHNN and CDR2 is SYGVQD (reference sequence). The CDR3 covers 13 residues. V was clipped by 8 bases and J by 8 bases; unmatched bases: 6. CDR3 sequence: CASRSSGSDEQFF. CDR3 DNA sequence: TGCGCCAGCCGATCTAGCGGGAGTGATGAGCAGTTCTTC.

The chain is built from TRBV19 and TRBJ2-1, with TRBD1 as a possible D gene (6 bases). V was trimmed by 5 bases and J by 2 bases, leaving 10 bases between them. Germline V gene lookup returns CDR1 LNHDA and CDR2 SQIVND (reference sequence). This CDR3 region has 14 residues. CDR3 DNA: TGTGCCAGTAGTCACAGGGTAACCTACAATGAGCAGTTCTTC. This codes for CASSHRVTYNEQFF.

The chain recombines TRBV6-1 with TRBJ2-1; the D is unclear. V dropped 6 bases and J dropped 5 bases, with 11 bases sitting between them. The CDR3 is 13 residues long. CDR1 is MNHNS and CDR2 is SASEGT in the germline V gene. CDR3 in amino acids: CASSLILDNEQFF. For the CDR3, the DNA is TGTGCCAGCAGCTTGATACTTGACAATGAGCAGTTCTTC.

V usage is TRBV11-2 and J usage is TRBJ2-2; 8 nucleotides line up with TRBD2. CDR3 length: 17 amino acids. The J segment lost 7 bases and the V segment lost 6 bases, leaving 16 bases of the junction unmatched. Germline V gene lookup returns CDR1 SGHAT and CDR2 FQNNGV. The CDR3 spells CASRRPYAGGRNGELFF. CDR3 sequence (DNA): TGTGCCAGCAGGCGGCCTTACGCGGGAGGACGTAACGGGGAGCTGTTTTTT.

This rearrangement joins TRBV5-1 to TRBJ2-3; 7 bases map to TRBD2. The CDR3 contains 14 residues. The germline CDR1 and CDR2 sequences are SGHRS and YFSETQ. V trimming: 7 bases; J trimming: 2 bases; junction bases outside the gene matches: 7. The CDR3 loop is CASHRDYPTDTQYF. DNA of the CDR3: TGCGCCAGCCACCGGGACTACCCCACAGATACGCAGTATTTT. Full variable domain (missing parts from reference TRBV5-1 and TRBJ2-3): KAGVTQTPRYLIKTRGQQVTLSCSPISGHRSVSWYQQTPGQGLQFLFEYFSETQRNKGNFPGRFSGRQFSNSRSEMNVSTLELGDSALYLCASHRDYPTDTQYFGPGTRLTVL.

Only one count was recorded for this clone. The rearrangement uses TRBV9 and TRBJ2-7; 7 bases align to TRBD1. The V gene end was trimmed by 2 bases and the J gene end by 3 bases; junction bases not matched to a gene: 5. This CDR3 region has 14 residues. The germline V gene encodes CDR1 SGDLS and CDR2 YYNGEE. CDR3 bases: TGTGCCAGCAGCGTCGGGACAGCCAACTACGAGCAGTACTTC. Translation gives CASSVGTANYEQYF.

The V and J genes are TRBV19 and TRBJ1-2; D unclear. CDR1 LNHDA and CDR2 SQIVND come from the germline V gene (reference sequence). The V and J ends lost 3 bases and 8 bases respectively, with 22 bases between them. The CDR3 is 16 residues long. CDR3: CASSILAVDLDRGYTF. The DNA of the CDR3 is TGTGCCAGTAGTATCCTGGCGGTCGATCTTGATCGGGGCTACACCTTC.

CDR3 amino acids: CASSWGGRSYEQYF. The CDR3 nucleotides are TGCGCCAGCAGCTGGGGCGGGAGATCCTACGAGCAGTACTTC. The gene calls are TRBV5-1 and TRBJ2-7; 7 nucleotides align to TRBD2. The CDR3 consists of 14 residues. V was pared by 3 bases and J by 1 base, with 4 bases of the junction left unmatched. Germline V gene sequence: CDR1 SGHRS, CDR2 YFSETQ.

The V and J genes are TRBV6-6 and TRBJ2-1; 9 bases match TRBD2. The V gene end was trimmed by 7 bases and the J gene end by 9 bases; junction bases not matched to a gene: 10. The CDR3 extends over 14 amino acids. Germline CDR1 and CDR2: MNHNY and SVGAGI (reference sequence). The CDR3 region is CASTGTSRAGEQFF. Written as DNA, the CDR3 is TGTGCCAGCACCGGGACTAGCAGAGCGGGTGAGCAGTTCTTC.

V is TRBV5-1 and J is TRBJ2-2, with D maybe TRBD2 (7 bases). This CDR3 is 16 amino acids long. The germline V and J ends were trimmed by 3 bases and 3 bases, with 15 bases remaining between them. The V gene's germline CDR1 is SGHRS and CDR2 YFSETQ. CDR3 sequence (DNA): TGCGCCAGCAGCTCTCGGGGGGCCGGGGACACCGGGGAGCTGTTTTTT. The encoded protein is CASSSRGAGDTGELFF.